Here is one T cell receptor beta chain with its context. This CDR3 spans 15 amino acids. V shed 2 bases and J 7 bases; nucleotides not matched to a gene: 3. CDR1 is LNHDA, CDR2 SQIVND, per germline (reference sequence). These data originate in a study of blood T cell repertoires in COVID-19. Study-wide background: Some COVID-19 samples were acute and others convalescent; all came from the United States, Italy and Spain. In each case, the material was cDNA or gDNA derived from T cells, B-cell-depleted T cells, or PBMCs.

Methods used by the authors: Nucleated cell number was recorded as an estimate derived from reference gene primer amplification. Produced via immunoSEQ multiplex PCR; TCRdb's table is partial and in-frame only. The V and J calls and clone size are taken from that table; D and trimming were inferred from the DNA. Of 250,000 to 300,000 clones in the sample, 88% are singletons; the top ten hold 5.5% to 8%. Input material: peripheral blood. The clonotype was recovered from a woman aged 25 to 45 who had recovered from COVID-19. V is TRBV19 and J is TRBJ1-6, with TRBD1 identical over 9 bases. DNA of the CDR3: TGTGCCAGTAGTATATCTGGGACAGGGAATTCACCCCTCCACTTT. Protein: CASSISGTGNSPLHF.